The 8 T cell receptor beta chains below all came from one sample that was sequenced in a study of T cells in Graves' hyperthyroidism and ophthalmopathy. TCR beta CDR3 regions were amplified from RNA. A first-round RT-PCR of the TCR CDR3 used the HTBI primer set. MiXCR was run by TCRdb on the multiplex PCR reads, yielding one entry per CDR3 protein. Of 220,000 or so distinct CDR3 sequences listed, about 17% are singletons. The source material was blood. The origin of the receptors is a woman between 18 and 30 years old with Graves' ophthalmopathy.

This clonotype was counted at least ten times. In DNA form, the CDR3 reads TGTGCCAGCACCCCGGGACTGGGCCTCAATGAGCAGTTCTTC. It encodes CASTPGLGLNEQFF. The chain has TRBV6-2 or TRBV6-3 and TRBJ2-1; tentatively, D is TRBD2 (6 bases). V was clipped by 7 bases and J by 6 bases, with 16 bases between them. The CDR3 sequence is 14 residues long. From germline, CDR1 is MNHEY and CDR2 SVGEGT.

This clonotype was observed at least ten times. The V gene is TRBV6-1, the J gene TRBJ2-2; weak D call: TRBD1 (5 bases). The V end lost 2 bases, the J end lost 3 bases, and 13 bases lay between the germline ends. Per the germline V gene, CDR1 is MNHNS and CDR2 is SASEGT. The CDR3 length is 16 residues. The CDR3, as DNA: TGTGCCAGCAGTGAACAGGGCCCGCCCTACACCGGGGAGCTGTTTTTT. It translates to CASSEQGPPYTGELFF.

This clonotype was observed at least ten times. V is TRBV20-1 and J is TRBJ2-7; 9 bases fit TRBD1. The V segment lost 3 bases and the J segment 6 bases; nucleotides outside the gene matches: 12. Germline CDR1 DFQATT, CDR2 SNEGSKA (reference sequence). The CDR3 totals 15 residues. The CDR3, as DNA: TGCAGTGCTAGGGCACCGGGACAGGGTGGACGCGAGCAGTACTTC. This translates into CSARAPGQGGREQYF.

The sample holds many counts of this clonotype. The V and J genes are TRBV5-1 and TRBJ1-2, with a tentative D call TRBD1 (5 bases). The V end was cut by 4 bases, the J end by 6 bases, with 16 bases between. The CDR3 sequence is 14 residues long. Germline V gives CDR1 SGHRS, CDR2 YFSETQ. For the CDR3, the DNA is TGCGCCAGCAGCCAGCCGGGACGGGAGGATGGCTACACCTTC. This translates into CASSQPGREDGYTF.

Ten or more counts support this clonotype. V and J are TRBV29-1 and TRBJ1-1; perhaps TRBD1 as D (6 bases). Germline V lookup: CDR1 SQVTM, CDR2 ANQGSEA. Trimming removed 5 bases from V and 2 bases from J, with 15 bases in between. The CDR3 has 14 residues. The CDR3 DNA reads TGCAGCGTTCGTGGGGGCAGGGCAAACACTGAAGCTTTCTTT. It codes for CSVRGGRANTEAFF. Full variable domain (rest looked up from reference TRBV29-1 and TRBJ1-1): SAVISQKPSRDICQRGTSLTIQCQVDSQVTMMFWYRQQPGQSLTLIATANQGSEATYESGFVIDKFPISRPNLTFSTLTVSNMSPEDSSIYLCSVRGGRANTEAFFGQGTRLTVV.

This clonotype occurred many times. The gene calls are TRBV6-2 or TRBV6-3 and TRBJ2-1; 13 nucleotides align to TRBD2. CDR3 length: 13 amino acids. Germline values: CDR1 MNHEY, CDR2 SVGEGT. The J segment lost 14 bases and the V segment lost 6 bases, leaving 7 bases of the junction unmatched. CDR3 amino acids: CASSYLGLAGEFF. The CDR3, as DNA: TGTGCCAGCAGCTACCTTGGACTAGCGGGGGAGTTCTTC.

The sample holds many counts of this clonotype. This chain links TRBV5-1 with TRBJ2-3, with 8 bases that match TRBD1. The CDR3 is made up of 16 amino acids. In germline, CDR1 is SGHRS, CDR2 YFSETQ. J gave up 0 bases and V 0 bases, and 3 bases lay outside the gene matches. Here the CDR3 DNA reads TGCGCCAGCAGCTTGGTGCCAGGGGGCAGCACAGATACGCAGTATTTT. Amino acid sequence: CASSLVPGGSTDTQYF.

This clonotype occurred many times. The chain is built from TRBV5-1 and TRBJ1-4; 10 bases align to TRBD1. V dropped 0 bases and J dropped 7; count of bases not matched to a gene: 3. Germline assignment: CDR1 SGHRS and CDR2 YFSETQ. The CDR3 contains 15 residues. The CDR3 bases are TGCGCCAGCAGCTTGGTCGGGACAGGGGTTGAAAAACTGTTTTTT. Its protein is CASSLVGTGVEKLFF.